Following are 27 T cell receptor beta chains from one sample sequenced in a study of OX40 agonist ivuxolimab in advanced cancers. The repertoire was sequenced with immunoSEQ multiplex PCR; TCRdb's copy has only in-frame clones and lacks some. The sample has 45,000 to 75,000 clones, about four fifths seen once. Sequenced here: CD4+ or CD8+ T cells sorted from blood, sampled in a trial of the OX40 agonist ivuxolimab. The receptors were sampled from an adult with an advanced solid tumor such as melanoma, head and neck, liver or kidney cancer.

V gene TRBV2 combines with J gene TRBJ2-5, with D perhaps matching TRBD2 (6 bases). This CDR3 has 14 residues. Germline CDR1 reads SNHLY; CDR2 reads FYNNEI. Trimming shortened V by 6 bases and J by 4 bases, and 15 bases separated the two germline ends. The CDR3 region has the DNA TGTGCCAGCAGCAGCAGACGGGGAGGAGAGACCCAGTACTTC. Protein sequence: CASSSRRGGETQYF.

This clone came up a few times. The chain carries TRBV5-1 and TRBJ1-2, with D tentatively TRBD1 (5 bases). The germline V gene has CDR1 SGHRS and CDR2 YFSETQ. The CDR3 is 13 residues long. Trimming cost V 5 bases and J 9 bases, with 17 bases left between them. CDR3 nucleotide sequence: TGCGCCAGCAGTCCTACAGGTGACAGAAGCTACACCTTC. Its protein is CASSPTGDRSYTF.

The V and J genes are TRBV9 and TRBJ1-1; the D is unclear. CDR1 and CDR2 from the germline V gene are SGDLS and YYNGEE. CDR3 length: 14 residues. Between the trimmed V and J ends, which lost 4 bases and 1 base, there was a span of 11 bases. CDR3 sequence (DNA): TGTGCCAGCAGCTTCGAAGACGCGAACACTGAAGCTTTCTTT. Translating gives CASSFEDANTEAFF.

V gene TRBV19 combines with J gene TRBJ2-1; no reliable D call. V was cut by 11 bases and J by 5 bases, with 4 bases left in between. Germline values: CDR1 LNHDA, CDR2 SQIVND (reference sequence). The CDR3 runs to 9 residues. The CDR3 sequence is CAGHNEQFF. DNA of the CDR3: TGTGCCGGCCACAATGAGCAGTTCTTC. Complete variable domain (other parts from reference TRBV19 and TRBJ2-1): DGGITQSPKYLFRKEGQNVTLSCEQNLNHDAMYWYRQDPGQGLRLIYYSQIVNDFQKGDIAEGYSVSREKKESFPLTVTSAQKNPTAFYLCAGHNEQFFGPGTRLTVL.

The table lists this clone with a count of one. This chain joins TRBV5-1 and TRBJ2-5; D is possibly TRBD2 (6 bases). The V gene lost 2 bases and the J gene lost 5 bases, with 10 bases spanning the gap. The CDR3 is made up of 13 amino acids. Germline CDR1 is SGHRS and CDR2 is YFSETQ. This chain's CDR3 is CASSFGEVETQYF. DNA for the CDR3: TGCGCCAGCAGCTTCGGGGAGGTGGAGACCCAGTACTTC.

This chain joins TRBV15 and TRBJ2-5, with TRBD1 matching over 7 bases. J lost 4 bases, V lost 0 bases, and 8 bases had no gene match. Germline-derived CDR1 and CDR2 are LNHNV and YYDKDF (reference sequence). This CDR3 comprises 16 residues. DNA for the CDR3: TGTGCCACCAGCAGAGAGGGCAGGGGGATAGGAGAGACCCAGTACTTC. Its translation: CATSREGRGIGETQYF.

The chain has TRBV18 and TRBJ2-1, with TRBD2 matching 9 bases. Germline loops: CDR1 KGHSH, CDR2 LQKENI. This CDR3 contains 15 residues. Losses at the gene ends were 4 bases for V and 6 bases for J; bases not matched to a gene: 7. In nucleotides, the CDR3 is TGTGCCAGCTCACGAGCAAGCGGGGGGTTCAATGAGCAGTTCTTC. Residues: CASSRASGGFNEQFF.

The chain joins TRBV30 to TRBJ2-5, with unresolved D. Between the trimmed V and J ends, which lost 5 bases and 1 base, there was a span of 11 bases. The CDR3 contains 13 residues. Germline CDR1 reads GTSNPN; CDR2 reads SVGIG (reference sequence). The DNA for the CDR3 is TGTGCCTGGGTGCCGGACGGCCAAGAGACCCAGTACTTC. Translated, it gives CAWVPDGQETQYF.

This clone was observed a single time. This chain joins TRBV10-3 and TRBJ2-7, with 8 bases aligning to TRBD1. V trimming: 7 bases; J trimming: 0 bases; junction bases outside the gene matches: 5. The CDR3 is made up of 14 amino acids. CDR1 is ENHRY, CDR2 SYGVKD, per germline. This CDR3 is CAITSGTGSYEQYF. Here the CDR3 DNA reads TGTGCCATCACCTCCGGGACAGGCTCCTACGAGCAGTACTTC.

The chain couples TRBV10-3 to TRBJ2-1; TRBD1 or TRBD2 may be the D gene (5 bases each). V lost 4 bases and J lost 5, with 9 bases in between. The CDR3 is 13 residues long. Germline CDR1 ENHRY, CDR2 SYGVKD. The DNA for the CDR3 is TGTGCCATCAGTGGGCAGGGAGACAATGAGCAGTTCTTC. Translation: CAISGQGDNEQFF.

The CDR3 DNA follows: TGTGCCAGTAGTTTACTAGCGGGAGAGTCCTACAATGAGCAGTTCTTC. It encodes CASSLLAGESYNEQFF. The gene calls are TRBV19 and TRBJ2-1; 11 bases align to TRBD2. Germline-derived CDR1 and CDR2 are LNHDA and SQIVND (reference sequence). The CDR3 runs 16 residues. The ends lost 5 bases at V and 1 base at J; junction bases unmatched: 4.

This chain joins TRBV19 and TRBJ1-5; the D is unclear. Trimming stripped 0 bases from V and 0 bases from J, with 12 bases between. This CDR3 has 17 amino acids. From germline, CDR1 is LNHDA and CDR2 SQIVND (reference sequence). In nucleotides, the CDR3 is TGTGCCAGTAGTATAGATCTATCGGCGGATAGCAATCAGCCCCAGCATTTT. Encoded protein: CASSIDLSADSNQPQHF.

The chain uses TRBV9 and TRBJ2-5, with D possibly matching TRBD2 (5 bases). Between the trimmed V and J ends, which lost 0 bases and 5 bases, there was a span of 11 bases. The CDR3 covers 14 residues. Germline V gene sequence: CDR1 SGDLS, CDR2 YYNGEE. The CDR3 coding sequence is TGTGCCAGCAGCGTAGACGGGGTTGGGGAGACCCAGTACTTC. Translation: CASSVDGVGETQYF.

The rearrangement uses TRBV7-3 and TRBJ1-3, with no clear D. The V gene's germline CDR1 is SGHTA and CDR2 FQGTGA. Trimming removed 1 base from V and 8 bases from J, with 12 bases in between. This CDR3 has 14 residues. CDR3 in DNA: TGTGCCAGCAGCTTAAAGGGCAGTTCGGACACCATATATTTT. Protein sequence: CASSLKGSSDTIYF.

Only one count was recorded for this clone. J is TRBJ2-7 and V is TRBV25-1; possible D gene TRBD2, 6 bases. The CDR3 covers 15 residues. Deletions cut 1 base from V and 2 bases from J, with 12 bases between. Germline loops: CDR1 MGHDK, CDR2 SYGVNS. The CDR3 DNA sequence: TGTGCCAGCAGTGAATCCCGGGGGATGCCCTACGAGCAGTACTTC. Translating it yields CASSESRGMPYEQYF.

The J gene is TRBJ2-1, the V gene TRBV11-3; 12 bases map to TRBD2. The V segment lost 5 bases and the J segment 8 bases; nucleotides outside the gene matches: 13. The CDR3 runs 17 residues. CDR1 SGHNT and CDR2 YENEEA come from the germline V gene. This chain's CDR3 is CASSRVRLAGVFHEQFF. CDR3 DNA: TGTGCCAGCAGCCGCGTAAGACTAGCGGGGGTTTTCCATGAGCAGTTCTTC.

The CDR3: CASSLGLPYNEQFF. In DNA, the CDR3 is TGTGCCAGCAGCTTAGGGCTACCCTACAATGAGCAGTTCTTC. The J gene is TRBJ2-1, the V gene TRBV7-6; no definite D call. V lost 1 base and J 2 bases, leaving 6 bases between the germline ends. The germline CDR1 and CDR2 sequences are SGHVS and FNYEAQ. The CDR3 sequence is 14 residues long.

V gene TRBV19 combines with J gene TRBJ2-3; D is unclear. CDR1 and CDR2 from the germline V gene are LNHDA and SQIVND (reference sequence). Trimming left V 3 bases short and J 6 bases short, with 4 bases between. CDR3 size: 11 residues. The CDR3 DNA reads as TGTGCCAGTAGTATGGTGGATACGCAGTATTTT. Its translation is CASSMVDTQYF.

The V and J genes are TRBV10-3 and TRBJ2-1, with 10 positions matching TRBD1. Trimming took 2 bases from V and 10 from J; bases not matched to a gene: 5. The germline gives CDR1 ENHRY, CDR2 SYGVKD. This CDR3 is 14 amino acids long. CDR3 sequence reads: CAISEGQGVGEQFF. The CDR3 DNA follows: TGTGCCATCAGTGAGGGACAGGGGGTTGGGGAGCAGTTCTTC.

The V and J genes are TRBV6-5 and TRBJ2-7; D unresolved. The V and J ends lost 11 bases and 0 bases respectively, with 11 bases between them. This CDR3 is built from 12 residues. Germline V gives CDR1 MNHEY, CDR2 SVGAGI. The CDR3: CAARHNSYEQYF. In nucleotides, the CDR3 is TGTGCCGCTCGACATAACTCCTACGAGCAGTACTTC.

The chain has TRBV19 and TRBJ1-4; D call uncertain. This CDR3 has 10 amino acids. From germline, CDR1 is LNHDA and CDR2 SQIVND (reference sequence). Trimming left V 11 bases short and J 8 bases short, with 9 bases between. This CDR3 is CAGGREKLFF. The CDR3 nucleotides are TGTGCCGGCGGGAGAGAAAAACTGTTTTTT.

The chain joins TRBV2 to TRBJ2-7, with D tentatively TRBD1 or TRBD2 (5 bases each). Trimming left V 6 bases short and J 2 bases short, with 17 bases between. The germline gives CDR1 SNHLY, CDR2 FYNNEI. The CDR3 has 15 amino acids. CDR3 DNA sequence: TGTGCCAGCAGAGATGCCGGGACGGCCACCTACGAGCAGTACTTC. Translated, it gives CASRDAGTATYEQYF.

The rearrangement links TRBV6-5 to TRBJ1-2, with D unclear. In germline, CDR1 is MNHEY, CDR2 SVGAGI. This CDR3 is built from 15 residues. V gave up 2 bases and J gave up 3 bases, with 13 bases separating them. In nucleotides, the CDR3 is TGTGCCAGCAGTTACCTCCCACAATTTGACTATGGCTACACCTTC. It translates to CASSYLPQFDYGYTF.

The chain joins TRBV4-1 to TRBJ2-1, with 7 bases identical to TRBD2. The CDR3 contains 16 residues. The ends lost 0 bases at V and 8 bases at J; junction bases unmatched: 10. In germline, CDR1 is MGHRA, CDR2 YSYEKL. This CDR3 reads CASSQEGREGSDEQFF. CDR3 DNA sequence: TGCGCCAGCAGCCAAGAAGGGAGGGAGGGGAGCGATGAGCAGTTCTTC.

This CDR3 is CASSLLQGAEAFF. In nucleotides, the CDR3 is TGTGCCAGCAGCTTATTACAGGGTGCTGAAGCTTTCTTT. This chain connects TRBV11-3 to TRBJ1-1; TRBD1 might be the D (6 bases). The V gene lost 2 bases and the J gene lost 6 bases, with 10 bases spanning the gap. Germline V lookup: CDR1 SGHNT, CDR2 YENEEA. The CDR3 runs 13 residues.

V is TRBV7-3 and J is TRBJ1-1; the D gene is possibly TRBD1 (6 bases). V was pared by 5 bases and J by 6 bases, with 16 bases between. The length of the CDR3 is 14 residues. The germline V gene encodes CDR1 SGHTA and CDR2 FQGTGA. CDR3 amino acids: CASSPGGASAEAFF. CDR3 DNA sequence: TGTGCCAGCAGCCCGGGGGGGGCTTCCGCTGAAGCTTTCTTT. Full variable domain (rest looked up from reference TRBV7-3 and TRBJ1-1): GAGVSQTPSNKVTEKGKYVELRCDPISGHTALYWYRQSLGQGPEFLIYFQGTGAADDSGLPNDRFFAVRPEGSVSTLKIQRTERGDSAVYLCASSPGGASAEAFFGQGTRLTVV.

The chain recombines TRBV6-4 with TRBJ1-2; possible D gene TRBD1, 6 bases. The CDR3 extends over 16 amino acids. V dropped 9 bases and J dropped 0 bases, with 20 bases sitting between them. Germline values: CDR1 MRHNA, CDR2 SNTAGT. CDR3 nucleotides: TGTGCCAGAATTATGAAACAGGGATCGGCTAACTATGGCTACACCTTC. It specifies CARIMKQGSANYGYTF.